The 5 T cell receptor beta chains given below trace back to one sample, sequenced in a study of read filtering for tumor transcriptome and immune sequencing (TCRdb year 2020). Sequencing used an Illumina HiSeq 4000. The Immunoverse kit was used to build TCR libraries from approximately 410 ng RNA, with molecular barcoded adaptors covering alpha/delta and beta/gamma chains. TCRdb reanalyzed the raw reads on its own, using fastp at Q25 for trimming and MiXCR for clone calling, and kept in-frame beta chains. Records with the same CDR3 protein are collapsed into one entry carrying the most frequent genes and DNA. The sample profile shows under 150,000 distinct CDR3 sequences; over 10% of them were found once. The ten biggest clones cover roughly 7.6% of the sample. The sample taken for sequencing was a population of CD138-negative cells sorted from bone marrow. This specimen's cell subset or site label, per the study, means: bone marrow mononuclear cells depleted of CD138+ plasma/myeloma cells by negative magnetic selection. The receptors stem from a donor aged 40 or over with multiple myeloma.

This clonotype was found many times. A junction end diverges from the germline sequence, so it may reflect a read error. This rearrangement joins TRBV9 to TRBJ2-1; no reliable D call. The germline V gene encodes CDR1 SGDLS and CDR2 YYNGEE. The CDR3 runs 17 residues. The CDR3 nucleotides read TGTGCCAGCAGCGCCCCCCGCTACGGATATTCCTACGATGAGCAGTTCTTC. This sequence encodes CASSAPRYGYSYDEQFF.

The V gene is TRBV6-2 or TRBV6-3, the J gene TRBJ2-1; 13 nucleotides line up with TRBD2. V lost 5 bases to trimming and J lost 5 bases; unmatched junction nucleotides: 3. Germline V gene lookup returns CDR1 MNHEY and CDR2 SVGEGT. The CDR3 length is 15 residues. CDR3 coding DNA: TGTGCCAGCAGTGGGACTAGCGGGGTCAACAATGAGCAGTTCTTC. Translated: CASSGTSGVNNEQFF.

CDR3 residues: CANQAAGGTYEQYF. DNA for the CDR3: TGTGCCAACCAAGCGGCGGGAGGAACCTACGAGCAGTACTTC. This chain connects TRBV7-2 to TRBJ2-7, with 8 bases fitting TRBD2. The trim removed 10 bases at V and 2 bases at J, leaving 10 bases unmatched. Germline V gene data show CDR1 as SGHTA and CDR2 as FQGNSA. The length of the CDR3 is 14 residues.

This chain uses TRBV11-2 with TRBJ2-5; 7 nucleotides agree with TRBD1. Germline V CDR1 and CDR2: SGHAT, FQNNGV. V gave up 6 bases and J gave up 2 bases; unmatched junction bases: 6. This CDR3 spans 14 amino acids. This CDR3 is CASRVPGQQETQYF. CDR3 coding DNA: TGTGCCAGCAGAGTACCGGGACAGCAAGAGACCCAGTACTTC.

This clonotype came up many times. The chain has TRBV7-9 and TRBJ1-1, with D perhaps matching TRBD1 (5 bases). The CDR3 extends over 16 amino acids. Looked up from germline, CDR1 is SEHNR and CDR2 is FQNEAQ (reference sequence). V gave up 1 base and J gave up 1 base, with 13 bases separating them. In DNA, the CDR3 is TGTGCCAGCAGCTTAGAAGGCAGGGCTAGGAACACTGAAGCTTTCTTT. Protein product: CASSLEGRARNTEAFF. Full variable domain (missing parts from reference TRBV7-9 and TRBJ1-1): DTGVSQNPRHKITKRGQNVTFRCDPISEHNRLYWYRQTLGQGPEFLTYFQNEAQLEKSRLLSDRFSAERPKGSFSTLEIQRTEQGDSAMYLCASSLEGRARNTEAFFGQGTRLTVV.